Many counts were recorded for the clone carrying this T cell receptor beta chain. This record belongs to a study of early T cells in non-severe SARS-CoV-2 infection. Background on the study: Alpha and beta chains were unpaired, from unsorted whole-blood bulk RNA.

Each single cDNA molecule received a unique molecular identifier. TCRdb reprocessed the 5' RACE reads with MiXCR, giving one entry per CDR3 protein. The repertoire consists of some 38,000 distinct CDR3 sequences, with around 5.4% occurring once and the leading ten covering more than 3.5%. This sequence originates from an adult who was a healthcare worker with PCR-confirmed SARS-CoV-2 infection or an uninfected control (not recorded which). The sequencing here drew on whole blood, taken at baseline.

CDR3 DNA sequence: TGTGCCAGCGCACATGCGAGAACCGGGGAGCTGTTTTTT. Translation: CASAHARTGELFF. The chain recombines TRBV12-3 or TRBV12-4 with TRBJ2-2; no clear D. Trimming removed 8 bases from V and 5 bases from J, with 12 bases in between. The CDR3 consists of 13 residues.